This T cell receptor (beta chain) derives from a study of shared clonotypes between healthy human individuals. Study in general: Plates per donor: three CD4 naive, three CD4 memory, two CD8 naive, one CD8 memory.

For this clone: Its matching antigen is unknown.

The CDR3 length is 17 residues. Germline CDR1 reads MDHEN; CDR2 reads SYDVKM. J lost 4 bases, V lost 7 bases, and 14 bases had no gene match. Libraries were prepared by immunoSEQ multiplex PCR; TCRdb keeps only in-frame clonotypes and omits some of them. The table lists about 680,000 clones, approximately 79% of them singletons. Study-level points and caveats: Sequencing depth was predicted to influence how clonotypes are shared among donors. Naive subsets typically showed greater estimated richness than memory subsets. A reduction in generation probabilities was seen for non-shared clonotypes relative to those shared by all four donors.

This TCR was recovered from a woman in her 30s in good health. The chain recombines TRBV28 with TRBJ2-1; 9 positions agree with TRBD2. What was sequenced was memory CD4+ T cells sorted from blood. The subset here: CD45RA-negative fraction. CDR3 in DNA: TGTGCCAGCAAGGCTTGGGGGCGGGAGGGCGCTTACAATGAGCAGTTCTTC. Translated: CASKAWGREGAYNEQFF.